These 12 T cell receptor beta chains originate from one sample sequenced in a study of Ad26.COV2.S vaccination and SARS-CoV-2 variants. Clones were read by immunoSEQ multiplex PCR, and TCRdb kept only the in-frame ones, dropping some. Of under 150,000 clones listed, just over 85% were seen once; the top ten hold 5%. The specimen was peripheral blood, collected after recovery from COVID-19. The receptors come from a human donor who had recovered from COVID-19.

V and J are TRBV19 and TRBJ2-3; a possible D gene is TRBD2 (6 bases). Germline V gene lookup returns CDR1 LNHDA and CDR2 SQIVND (reference sequence). This CDR3 spans 15 amino acids. Trimming left V 5 bases short and J 0 bases short, with 12 bases between. In DNA, the CDR3 is TGTGCCAGTAGTTACCGGCGGGGTAGCACAGATACGCAGTATTTT. It codes for CASSYRRGSTDTQYF.

The genes are TRBV28 and TRBJ2-5, with D possibly being TRBD1 (5 bases). The germline V gene has CDR1 MDHEN and CDR2 SYDVKM. The CDR3 covers 15 residues. V was cut by 1 base and J by 2 bases, with 11 bases left in between. The CDR3 is CASSLSLGRQETQYF. As DNA, the CDR3 is TGTGCCAGCAGTTTATCGTTGGGGCGGCAAGAGACCCAGTACTTC.

The chain joins TRBV19 to TRBJ2-2, with 12 bases identical to TRBD1. V lost 5 bases, J lost 6 bases, and 7 bases stayed unmatched. Looked up from germline, CDR1 is LNHDA and CDR2 is SQIVND (reference sequence). The CDR3 contains 16 residues. The CDR3 is CASSPGQGALPGELFF. CDR3 nucleotides: TGTGCCAGTAGTCCGGGACAGGGGGCTCTCCCCGGGGAGCTGTTTTTT.

This chain joins TRBV7-2 and TRBJ1-3; D is perhaps TRBD1 (5 bases). The germline V gene encodes CDR1 SGHTA and CDR2 FQGNSA. Trimming shortened V by 1 base and J by 4 bases, and 8 bases separated the two germline ends. There are 14 residues in the CDR3. DNA of the CDR3: TGTGCCAGCAGCTTAGTAGCAGGGGGAAACACCATATATTTT. This gives the protein CASSLVAGGNTIYF.

The table lists this clone with a count of one. The CDR3, as DNA: TGTGCCACCAGCAACCCGGGACTAGCGGGGGGCCTTTACAATGAGCAGTTCTTC. This translates into CATSNPGLAGGLYNEQFF. This chain links TRBV15 with TRBJ2-1; 15 bases line up with TRBD2. Looked up from germline, CDR1 is LNHNV and CDR2 is YYDKDF (reference sequence). The CDR3 has 18 amino acids. V dropped 4 bases and J dropped 4; count of bases not matched to a gene: 8.

The chain employs TRBV27 and TRBJ1-1; 10 nucleotides line up with TRBD1. Per the germline V gene, CDR1 is MNHEY and CDR2 is SMNVEV (reference sequence). The V segment lost 5 bases and the J segment 7 bases; nucleotides outside the gene matches: 16. This CDR3 region has 17 residues. CDR3 loop: CASSRRADRGSVGEAFF. In DNA form, the CDR3 reads TGTGCCAGCAGTCGCCGAGCGGACAGGGGGTCGGTCGGTGAAGCTTTCTTT.

V and J are TRBV28 and TRBJ1-4; 9 bases line up with TRBD1. J gave up 2 bases and V 6 bases, and 13 bases lay outside the gene matches. Germline assignment: CDR1 MDHEN and CDR2 SYDVKM. The CDR3 is 18 residues long. The CDR3 nucleotides read TGTGCCAGCAGGGACCTGACAGGGGGTGGCTTGACTAATGAAAAACTGTTTTTT. Translating it yields CASRDLTGGGLTNEKLFF.

This rearrangement joins TRBV6-5 to TRBJ2-4; TRBD1 matches at 8 bases. CDR3 length: 12 residues. The V gene's germline CDR1 is MNHEY and CDR2 SVGAGI. The trim removed 7 bases at V and 10 bases at J, leaving 6 bases unmatched. The CDR3 DNA follows: TGTGCCAGCAACGGACAGGGCGGGATTCAGTACTTC. Amino acid sequence: CASNGQGGIQYF.

The chain couples TRBV6-2 or TRBV6-3 to TRBJ1-1, with unresolved D. The CDR3 has 11 residues. CDR1 and CDR2 from the germline V gene are MNHEY and SVGEGT. Trimming stripped 4 bases from V and 4 bases from J, with 4 bases between. As DNA, the CDR3 is TGTGCCAGCAGTTTAGGCACTGAAGCTTTCTTT. Its translation: CASSLGTEAFF.

CDR3: CSASPSYNSPLHF. In DNA, the CDR3 is TGCAGTGCTAGTCCCTCCTATAATTCACCCCTCCACTTT. The chain has TRBV20-1 and TRBJ1-6, with D uncertain. The V and J ends lost 3 bases and 0 bases respectively, with 3 bases between them. CDR3 size: 13 residues. Germline V gene data show CDR1 as DFQATT and CDR2 as SNEGSKA (reference sequence).

V usage is TRBV7-8 and J usage is TRBJ1-6; D is uncertain. The V end lost 1 base, the J end lost 0 bases, and 10 bases lay between the germline ends. In germline, CDR1 is SGHVS, CDR2 FQNEAQ. This CDR3 is built from 17 residues. The CDR3 DNA is TGTGCCAGCAGCTTAGTAATCGGGAGCTCCTATAATTCACCCCTCCACTTT. Protein: CASSLVIGSSYNSPLHF.

To note about this clone: Other nucleotide sequences from this sample produce the same CDR3. The chain carries TRBV9 and TRBJ2-3, with no clear D. The CDR3 spans 14 residues. The ends were cut back, 4 bases at V and 2 bases at J, with 11 bases in the middle. The germline V gene has CDR1 SGDLS and CDR2 YYNGEE. CDR3 protein: CASSLLSSTDTQYF. The CDR3 DNA sequence: TGTGCCAGCAGCCTCTTGAGCTCCACAGATACGCAGTATTTT. The full variable domain, completed using reference TRBV9 and TRBJ2-3, is DSGVTQTPKHLITATGQRVTLRCSPRSGDLSVYWYQQSLDQGLQFLIQYYNGEERAKGNILERFSAQQFPDLHSELNLSSLELGDSALYFCASSLLSSTDTQYFGPGTRLTVL.